A single sample gave rise to the 19 T cell receptor beta chains below, sequenced in a study of T cell responses to AZD1222 COVID-19 vaccine. Generated by immunoSEQ multiplex PCR, the TCRdb table keeps only in-frame clones and is missing some. The sample has roughly 160,000 clones, less than 95% seen once; the top ten hold about 0.6%. Sequences were derived from peripheral blood, sampled on day 0 of AZD1222 vaccination. The receptors stem from an adult in good health.

This clone showed up just once. The chain carries TRBV2 and TRBJ1-4; D not certain. Germline-derived CDR1 and CDR2 are SNHLY and FYNNEI. The CDR3 contains 12 residues. The V end lost 6 bases, the J end lost 8 bases, and 10 bases lay between the germline ends. CDR3 loop: CASSPQWEKLFF. CDR3 nucleotide sequence: TGTGCCAGCAGCCCTCAGTGGGAAAAACTGTTTTTT.

This clone was observed a single time. The chain carries TRBV12-3 or TRBV12-4 and TRBJ2-1; 13 bases are a match to TRBD2. V lost 10 bases and J lost 8; bases outside the gene matches: 5. This CDR3 spans 13 amino acids. The CDR3 reads CAITSGRAHEQFF. As DNA, the CDR3 is TGTGCCATCACTAGCGGGAGGGCCCATGAGCAGTTCTTC.

The gene calls are TRBV5-1 and TRBJ2-7; the D gene is possibly TRBD1 (7 bases). The CDR3 totals 13 residues. Germline CDR1 reads SGHRS; CDR2 reads YFSETQ. V was pared by 5 bases and J by 6 bases, with 15 bases between. The CDR3 loop is CASREGAKGEQYF. The CDR3, as DNA: TGCGCCAGCAGGGAGGGGGCGAAGGGCGAGCAGTACTTC.

The chain joins TRBV25-1 to TRBJ2-1; 12 bases line up with TRBD2. The germline gives CDR1 MGHDK, CDR2 SYGVNS. This CDR3 has 14 residues. The ends lost 6 bases at V and 7 bases at J; junction bases unmatched: 4. The CDR3 sequence: CASRLAGGGNEQFF. The CDR3 nucleotides are TGTGCCAGCAGACTAGCGGGAGGTGGTAATGAGCAGTTCTTC.

The chain couples TRBV27 to TRBJ1-4; D remains unclear. The CDR3 loop spans 17 amino acids. V lost 5 bases and J lost 5, with 21 bases in between. Germline-derived CDR1 and CDR2 are MNHEY and SMNVEV (reference sequence). The CDR3 is CASSPLPSMKLNEKLFF. The CDR3 DNA reads as TGTGCCAGCAGTCCCCTCCCCTCGATGAAACTAAATGAAAAACTGTTTTTT.

The chain carries TRBV11-1 and TRBJ2-7; 8 positions match TRBD2. This CDR3 is built from 16 residues. Trimming at V came to 4 bases and at J to 0 bases, leaving 8 bases not matched to a gene. CDR1 and CDR2 (germline): SGHAT, FQDESV (reference sequence). The CDR3 spells CASSSIAGTSSYEQYF. CDR3 DNA sequence: TGTGCCAGCAGCTCAATAGCGGGGACGAGCTCCTACGAGCAGTACTTC.

The chain combines TRBV19 with TRBJ1-5; TRBD1 matches 8 bases. The CDR3 has 13 amino acids. Per germline, CDR1 LNHDA and CDR2 SQIVND (reference sequence). Unmatched junction bases numbered 0, after V lost 4 bases and J lost 4 bases. CDR3 amino acids: CASSRQGNQPQHF. The CDR3, as DNA: TGTGCCAGTAGTAGACAGGGGAATCAGCCCCAGCATTTT.

The V call is TRBV10-1, the J call TRBJ2-3; D ambiguous. The CDR3 consists of 14 residues. Germline CDR1 WNHNN, CDR2 SYGVQD (reference sequence). Trimming stripped 1 base from V and 5 bases from J, with 10 bases between. The CDR3 spells CASSEFRAIDTQYF. CDR3 DNA sequence: TGCGCCAGCAGTGAGTTTCGCGCGATAGATACGCAGTATTTT.

V usage is TRBV30 and J usage is TRBJ2-6; D is unclear. There are 11 residues in the CDR3. The germline V gene has CDR1 GTSNPN and CDR2 SVGIG (reference sequence). V gave up 7 bases and J gave up 5 bases, with 6 bases separating them. CDR3 in amino acids: CASHWANVLTF. DNA for the CDR3: TGTGCCTCCCATTGGGCCAACGTCCTGACTTTC.

The chain uses TRBV2 and TRBJ1-6; D unclear. The CDR3 runs to 14 residues. V gave up 2 bases and J gave up 10 bases, with 12 bases separating them. CDR1 and CDR2 from the germline V gene are SNHLY and FYNNEI. In DNA, the CDR3 is TGTGCCAGCAGTGAAAACCTCCCATCATCACCCCTCCACTTT. It codes for CASSENLPSSPLHF.

Comment on this clone: The sample has other DNA sequences that encode this CDR3 too. The chain joins TRBV29-1 to TRBJ1-2, with TRBD1 matching over 9 bases. CDR3 length: 14 amino acids. V lost 7 bases, J lost 8 bases, and 14 bases stayed unmatched. CDR1 SQVTM and CDR2 ANQGSEA come from the germline V gene. The CDR3 DNA reads as TGCAGCGGGGGAGATTATTTGACAGGGGGGGGCTACACCTTC. Its translation is CSGGDYLTGGGYTF.

The chain joins TRBV28 to TRBJ1-4; a weak D match, TRBD1 (6 bases). Germline loops: CDR1 MDHEN, CDR2 SYDVKM. Trimming took off 6 bases at V and 0 bases at J, with 11 bases between the two ends. CDR3 length: 15 residues. Written as DNA, the CDR3 is TGTGCCAGCAGGGGCAGGGGTGCAACTAATGAAAAACTGTTTTTT. Translation: CASRGRGATNEKLFF.

This clone was observed once. The chain has TRBV9 and TRBJ1-2; D may be TRBD1 (5 bases). The CDR3 spans 13 residues. Germline CDR1 and CDR2: SGDLS and YYNGEE. Trimming left V 3 bases short and J 5 bases short, with 11 bases between. The CDR3 spells CASSGQGDYGYTF. Written as DNA, the CDR3 is TGTGCCAGCAGCGGCCAAGGGGATTATGGCTACACCTTC.

This chain's CDR3 is CASSLAPLLTQGGRTEAFF. In DNA, the CDR3 is TGTGCCAGCAGCTTAGCCCCCCTCCTTACACAGGGAGGGAGGACTGAAGCTTTCTTT. The gene calls are TRBV7-8 and TRBJ1-1; TRBD1 is a possible D gene (6 bases). The CDR3 spans 19 residues. The V end lost 0 bases, the J end lost 5 bases, and 25 bases lay between the germline ends. Germline CDR1 and CDR2: SGHVS and FQNEAQ.

V usage is TRBV7-9 and J usage is TRBJ1-1; D unresolved. V lost 6 bases and J lost 1, with 9 bases in between. This CDR3 has 13 amino acids. Germline CDR1 is SEHNR and CDR2 is FQNEAQ (reference sequence). This CDR3 reads CASSSPGNTEAFF. In DNA form, the CDR3 reads TGTGCCAGCAGTTCTCCGGGGAACACTGAAGCTTTCTTT.

The V call is TRBV6-5, the J call TRBJ2-4, with a weak D call TRBD2 (5 bases). Per the germline V gene, CDR1 is MNHEY and CDR2 is SVGAGI. Trimming took off 6 bases at V and 3 bases at J, with 12 bases between the two ends. The CDR3 loop spans 14 amino acids. The CDR3 DNA is TGTGCCAGCAGCTCCTACGGGGTCAAAAACATTCAGTACTTC. Protein sequence: CASSSYGVKNIQYF.

The chain employs TRBV10-2 and TRBJ1-1, with unresolved D. There are 12 residues in the CDR3. The V and J ends lost 3 bases and 0 bases respectively, with 2 bases between them. CDR1 is WSHSY and CDR2 is SAAADI in the germline V gene. CDR3 sequence (DNA): TGCGCCAGCAGTGATCTGAACACTGAAGCTTTCTTT. This encodes CASSDLNTEAFF.

This sequence joins TRBV29-1 and TRBJ1-3; D call uncertain. This CDR3 contains 15 residues. Trimming stripped 3 bases from V and 0 bases from J, with 12 bases between. The V gene's germline CDR1 is SQVTM and CDR2 ANQGSEA. CDR3 amino acids: CSVDTSVSSGNTIYF. In DNA, the CDR3 is TGCAGCGTTGACACCTCGGTTAGCTCTGGAAACACCATATATTTT.

V usage is TRBV19 and J usage is TRBJ1-5, with 8 bases aligning to TRBD1. The J segment lost 3 bases and the V segment lost 3 bases, leaving 4 bases of the junction unmatched. This CDR3 is 15 amino acids long. Germline CDR1 is LNHDA and CDR2 is SQIVND (reference sequence). The CDR3 DNA reads as TGTGCCAGTAGTATTGGGACAGGCACCAATCAGCCCCAGCATTTT. This sequence encodes CASSIGTGTNQPQHF.